This is a list of T cell receptor beta chains from one sample in a study of shared clonotypes between healthy human individuals. Sequenced by immunoSEQ multiplex PCR; TCRdb stores in-frame clones only, minus some. The table records 400,000 to 550,000 clones, less than 80% of them present only once. Material: PBMCs. All receptors come from a woman between 40 and 55 years old in good health. Some clones in this sample may be carry-over from other donors' samples. Both conserved end residues are part of each CDR3. A D gene is named only where the DNA matches it firmly.

d_gene | j_gene | v_gene | CDR3aa
. | TRBJ2-7 | TRBV5-6 | CASSNPGHDYEQYF
. | TRBJ1-3 | TRBV7-2 | CASSPNQGDTIYF
. | TRBJ1-5 | TRBV2 | CASSAGAAPGQPQHF
TRBD1 | TRBJ1-2 | TRBV29-1 | CSVVTGGIGGYTF
. | TRBJ2-1 | TRBV5-4 | CASSLGGGTSYNEQFF
. | TRBJ2-3 | TRBV28 | CASSFPGADTQYF
TRBD2 | TRBJ2-1 | TRBV4-2 | CASSQEGTTKYNEQFF
. | TRBJ2-5 | TRBV18 | CASSPLGSWQETQYF
TRBD2 | TRBJ2-3 | TRBV9 | CASSVSGTSGRDTQYF
. | TRBJ1-5 | TRBV7-2 | CASSSTPNQPQHF
. | TRBJ1-3 | TRBV27 | CASSLGRGNTIYF
. | TRBJ2-3 | TRBV7-2 | CASSPGTYSTDTQYF
TRBD2 | TRBJ2-1 | TRBV28 | CASSLGPGLILPTTNSDEQFF
. | TRBJ2-4 | TRBV7-2 | CASSSGTAKNIQYF